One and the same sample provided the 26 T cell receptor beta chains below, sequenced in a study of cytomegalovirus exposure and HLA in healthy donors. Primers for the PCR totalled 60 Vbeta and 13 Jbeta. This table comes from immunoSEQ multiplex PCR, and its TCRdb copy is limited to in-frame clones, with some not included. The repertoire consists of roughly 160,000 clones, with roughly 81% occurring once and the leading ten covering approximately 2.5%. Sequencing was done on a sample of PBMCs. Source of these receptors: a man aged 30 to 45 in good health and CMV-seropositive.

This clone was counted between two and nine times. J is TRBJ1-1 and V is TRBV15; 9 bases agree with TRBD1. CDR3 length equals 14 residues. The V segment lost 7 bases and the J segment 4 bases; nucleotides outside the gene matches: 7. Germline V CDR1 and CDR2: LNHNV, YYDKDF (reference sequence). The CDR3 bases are TGTGCCACCAATGAACAGGGGGCCTTCACTGAAGCTTTCTTT. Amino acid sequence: CATNEQGAFTEAFF.

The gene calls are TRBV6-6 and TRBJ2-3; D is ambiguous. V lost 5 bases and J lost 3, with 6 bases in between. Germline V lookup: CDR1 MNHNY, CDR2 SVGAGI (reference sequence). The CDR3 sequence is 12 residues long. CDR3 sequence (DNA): TGTGCCAGCAGTGACACTACAGATACGCAGTATTTT. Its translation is CASSDTTDTQYF.

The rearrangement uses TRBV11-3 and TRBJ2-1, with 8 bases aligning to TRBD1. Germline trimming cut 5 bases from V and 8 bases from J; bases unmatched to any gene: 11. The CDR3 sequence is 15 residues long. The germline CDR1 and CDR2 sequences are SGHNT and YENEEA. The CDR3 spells CASSLSGGQSYEQFF. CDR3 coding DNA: TGTGCCAGCAGCCTTTCAGGGGGCCAGAGCTATGAGCAGTTCTTC.

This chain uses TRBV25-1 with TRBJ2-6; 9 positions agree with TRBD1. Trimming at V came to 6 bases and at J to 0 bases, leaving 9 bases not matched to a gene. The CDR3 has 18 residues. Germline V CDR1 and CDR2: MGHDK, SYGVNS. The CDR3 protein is CASRGTGPPVSGANVLTF. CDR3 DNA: TGTGCCAGCAGGGGGACAGGGCCACCTGTCTCTGGGGCCAACGTCCTGACTTTC.

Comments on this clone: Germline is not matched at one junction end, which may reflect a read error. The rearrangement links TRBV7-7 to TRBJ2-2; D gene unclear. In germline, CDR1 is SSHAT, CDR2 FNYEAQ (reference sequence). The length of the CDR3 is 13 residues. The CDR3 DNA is TGTGCTAGCAGCCGGAGCCAGACCGGGGAGCTGTTTTTT. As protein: CASSRSQTGELFF.

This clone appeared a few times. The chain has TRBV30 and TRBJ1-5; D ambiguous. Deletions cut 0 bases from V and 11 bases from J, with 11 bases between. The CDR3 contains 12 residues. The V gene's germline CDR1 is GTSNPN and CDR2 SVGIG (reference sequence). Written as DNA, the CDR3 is TGTGCCTGGAGTGTACCCCCGGAGGCCCAGCATTTT. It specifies CAWSVPPEAQHF. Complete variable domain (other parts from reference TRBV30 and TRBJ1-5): SQTIHQWPATLVQPVGSPLSLECTVEGTSNPNLYWYRQAAGRGLQLLFYSVGIGQISSEVPQNLSASRPQDRQFILSSKKLLLSDSGFYLCAWSVPPEAQHFGDGTRLSIL.

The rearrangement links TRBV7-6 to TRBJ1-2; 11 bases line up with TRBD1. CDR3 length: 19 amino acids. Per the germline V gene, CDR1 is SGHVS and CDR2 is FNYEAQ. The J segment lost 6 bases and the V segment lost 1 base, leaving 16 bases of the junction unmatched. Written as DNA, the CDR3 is TGTGCCAGCAGCTTAGTCCCAGACCAAGAATGGACAGGGGGCGATGGCTACACCTTC. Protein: CASSLVPDQEWTGGDGYTF.

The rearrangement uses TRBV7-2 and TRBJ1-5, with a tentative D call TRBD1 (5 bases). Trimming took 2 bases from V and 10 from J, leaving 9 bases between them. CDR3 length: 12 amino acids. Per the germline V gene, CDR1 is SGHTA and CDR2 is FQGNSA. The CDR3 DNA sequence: TGTGCCAGCAGCTTACAGGGTGATCCCCAGCATTTT. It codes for CASSLQGDPQHF.

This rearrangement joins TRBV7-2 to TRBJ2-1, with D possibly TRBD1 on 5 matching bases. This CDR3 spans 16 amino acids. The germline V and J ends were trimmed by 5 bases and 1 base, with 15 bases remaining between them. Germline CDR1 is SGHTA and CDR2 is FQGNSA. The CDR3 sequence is CASSRRGSRSYNEQFF. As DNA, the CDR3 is TGTGCCAGCAGCCGTAGGGGATCTAGGTCCTACAATGAGCAGTTCTTC.

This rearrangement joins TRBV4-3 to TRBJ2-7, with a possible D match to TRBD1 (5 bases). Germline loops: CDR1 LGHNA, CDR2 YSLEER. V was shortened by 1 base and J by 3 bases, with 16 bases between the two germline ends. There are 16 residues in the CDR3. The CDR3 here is CASSQVGLGTGYEQYF. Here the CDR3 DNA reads TGCGCCAGCAGCCAAGTAGGGCTGGGCACAGGCTACGAGCAGTACTTC.

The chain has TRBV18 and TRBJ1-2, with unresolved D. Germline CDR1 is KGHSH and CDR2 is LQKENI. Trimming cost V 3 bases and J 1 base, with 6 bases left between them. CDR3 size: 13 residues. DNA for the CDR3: TGTGCCAGCTCACCGTCGGGTAACTATGGCTACACCTTC. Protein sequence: CASSPSGNYGYTF.

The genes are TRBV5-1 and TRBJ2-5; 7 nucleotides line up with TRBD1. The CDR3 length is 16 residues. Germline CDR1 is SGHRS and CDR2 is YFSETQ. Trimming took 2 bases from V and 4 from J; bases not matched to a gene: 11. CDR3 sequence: CASSLSGTERGETQYF. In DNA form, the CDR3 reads TGCGCCAGCAGCTTATCCGGGACAGAGAGGGGAGAGACCCAGTACTTC.

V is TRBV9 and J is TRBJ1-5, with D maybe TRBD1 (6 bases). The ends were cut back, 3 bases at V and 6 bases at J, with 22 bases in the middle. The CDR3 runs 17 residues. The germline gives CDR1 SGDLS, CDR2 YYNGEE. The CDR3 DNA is TGTGCCAGCAGCGAAGGACCGACGGTGAGAGGGGGTCAGCCCCAGCATTTT. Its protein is CASSEGPTVRGGQPQHF.

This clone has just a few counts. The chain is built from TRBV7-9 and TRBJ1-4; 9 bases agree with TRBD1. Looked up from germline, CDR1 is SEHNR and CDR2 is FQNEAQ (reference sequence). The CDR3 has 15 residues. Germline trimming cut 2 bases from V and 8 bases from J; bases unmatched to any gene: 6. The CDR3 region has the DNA TGTGCCAGCAGCTTAACCGGGACAGGGAGGGAAAAACTGTTTTTT. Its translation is CASSLTGTGREKLFF.

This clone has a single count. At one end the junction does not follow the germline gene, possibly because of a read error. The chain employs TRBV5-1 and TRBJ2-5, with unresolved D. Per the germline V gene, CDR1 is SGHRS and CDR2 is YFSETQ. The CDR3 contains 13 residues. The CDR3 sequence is CAGSFGPQETQYF. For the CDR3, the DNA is TGCGCCGGCAGCTTTGGGCCCCAAGAGACCCAGTACTTC.

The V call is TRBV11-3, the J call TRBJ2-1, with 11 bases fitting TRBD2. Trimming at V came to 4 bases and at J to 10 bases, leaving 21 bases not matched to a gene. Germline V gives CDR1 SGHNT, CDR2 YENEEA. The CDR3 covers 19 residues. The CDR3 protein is CASSSTILAGGARGGEQFF. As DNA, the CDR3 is TGTGCCAGCAGCTCTACCATTTTAGCGGGAGGGGCCCGGGGAGGGGAGCAGTTCTTC.

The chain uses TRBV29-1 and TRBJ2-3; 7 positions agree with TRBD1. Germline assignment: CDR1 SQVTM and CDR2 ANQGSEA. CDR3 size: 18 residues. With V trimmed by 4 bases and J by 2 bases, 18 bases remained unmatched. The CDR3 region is CSVASWFLDRLDTDTQYF. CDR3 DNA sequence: TGCAGCGTTGCCAGTTGGTTTTTGGACAGGTTGGACACAGATACGCAGTATTTT.

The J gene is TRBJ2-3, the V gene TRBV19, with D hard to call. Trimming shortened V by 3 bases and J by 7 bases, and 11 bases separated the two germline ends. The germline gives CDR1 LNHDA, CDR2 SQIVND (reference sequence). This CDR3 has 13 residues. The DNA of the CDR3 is TGTGCCAGTAGTATCCCCCCCCAAAATACGCAGTATTTT. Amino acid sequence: CASSIPPQNTQYF.

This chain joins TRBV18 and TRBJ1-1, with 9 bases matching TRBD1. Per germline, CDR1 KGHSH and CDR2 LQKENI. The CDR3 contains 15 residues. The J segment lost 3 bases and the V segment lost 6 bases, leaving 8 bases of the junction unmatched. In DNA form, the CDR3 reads TGTGCCAGCTCCCCGGGACAGGGAGGGGACACTGAAGCTTTCTTT. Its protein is CASSPGQGGDTEAFF.

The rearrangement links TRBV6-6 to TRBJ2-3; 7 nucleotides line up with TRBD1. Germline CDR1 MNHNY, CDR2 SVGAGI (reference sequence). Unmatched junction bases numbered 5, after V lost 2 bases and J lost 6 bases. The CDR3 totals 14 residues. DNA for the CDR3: TGTGCCAGCAGTTACCAGGGGGATTATGATACGCAGTATTTT. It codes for CASSYQGDYDTQYF.

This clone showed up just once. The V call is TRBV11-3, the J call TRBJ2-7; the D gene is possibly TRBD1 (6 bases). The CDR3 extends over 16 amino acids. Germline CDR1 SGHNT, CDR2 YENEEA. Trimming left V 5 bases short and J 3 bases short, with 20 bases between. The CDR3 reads CASSPPPWTVGYEQYF. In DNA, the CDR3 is TGTGCCAGCAGCCCGCCGCCCTGGACAGTAGGCTACGAGCAGTACTTC.

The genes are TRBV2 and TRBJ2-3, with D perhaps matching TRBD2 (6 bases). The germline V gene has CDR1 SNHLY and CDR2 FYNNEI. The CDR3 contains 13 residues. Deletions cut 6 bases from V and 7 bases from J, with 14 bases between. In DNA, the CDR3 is TGTGCCAGCAGAAGATTAGCGGTTCATACGCAGTATTTT. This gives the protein CASRRLAVHTQYF.

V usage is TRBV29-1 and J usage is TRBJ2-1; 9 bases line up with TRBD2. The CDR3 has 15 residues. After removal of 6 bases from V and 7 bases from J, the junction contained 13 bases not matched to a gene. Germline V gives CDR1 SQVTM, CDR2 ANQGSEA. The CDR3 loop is CSVSGSGRIKNEQFF. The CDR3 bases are TGCAGCGTGTCGGGTAGCGGGAGAATTAAGAATGAGCAGTTCTTC.

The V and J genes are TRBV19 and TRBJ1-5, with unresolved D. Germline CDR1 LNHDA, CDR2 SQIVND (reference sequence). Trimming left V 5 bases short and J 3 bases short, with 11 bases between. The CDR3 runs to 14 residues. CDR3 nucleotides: TGTGCCAGTAGTGTAACGGGAACCAATCAGCCCCAGCATTTT. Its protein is CASSVTGTNQPQHF.

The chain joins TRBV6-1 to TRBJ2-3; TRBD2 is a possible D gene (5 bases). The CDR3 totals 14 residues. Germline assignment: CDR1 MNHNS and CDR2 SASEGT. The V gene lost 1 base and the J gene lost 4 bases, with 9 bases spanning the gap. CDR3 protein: CASSEGEWADTQYF. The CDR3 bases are TGTGCCAGCAGTGAAGGGGAGTGGGCAGATACGCAGTATTTT.

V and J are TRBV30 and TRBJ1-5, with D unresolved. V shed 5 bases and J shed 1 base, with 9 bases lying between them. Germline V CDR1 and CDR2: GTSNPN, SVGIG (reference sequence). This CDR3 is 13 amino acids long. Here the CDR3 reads CAWAKNSNQPQHF. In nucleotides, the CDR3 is TGTGCCTGGGCTAAAAACAGCAATCAGCCCCAGCATTTT.